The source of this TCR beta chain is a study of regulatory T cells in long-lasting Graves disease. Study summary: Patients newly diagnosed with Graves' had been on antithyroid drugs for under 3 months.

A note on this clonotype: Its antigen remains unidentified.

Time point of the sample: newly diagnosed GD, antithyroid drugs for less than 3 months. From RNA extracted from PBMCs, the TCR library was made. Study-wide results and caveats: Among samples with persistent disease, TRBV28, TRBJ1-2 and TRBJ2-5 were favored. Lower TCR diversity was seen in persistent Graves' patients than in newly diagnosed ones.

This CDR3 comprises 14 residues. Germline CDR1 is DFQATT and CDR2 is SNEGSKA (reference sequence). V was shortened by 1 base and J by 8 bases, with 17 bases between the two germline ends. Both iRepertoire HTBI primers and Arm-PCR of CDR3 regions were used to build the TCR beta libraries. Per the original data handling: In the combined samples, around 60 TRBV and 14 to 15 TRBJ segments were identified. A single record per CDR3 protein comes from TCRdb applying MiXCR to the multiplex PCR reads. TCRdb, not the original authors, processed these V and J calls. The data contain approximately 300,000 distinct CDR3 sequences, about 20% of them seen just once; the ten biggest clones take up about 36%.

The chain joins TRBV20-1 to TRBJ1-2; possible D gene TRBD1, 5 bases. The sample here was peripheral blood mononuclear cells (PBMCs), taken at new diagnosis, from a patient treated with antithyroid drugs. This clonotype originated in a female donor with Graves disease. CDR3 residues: CSARGLLRVSGYTF. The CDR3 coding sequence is TGCAGTGCTAGAGGCCTGCTCAGGGTGAGCGGCTACACCTTC.